This T cell receptor (beta chain) was sequenced for a study of T cells after posttransplantation cyclophosphamide. Sequenced by immunoSEQ multiplex PCR; TCRdb stores in-frame clones only, minus some. The record shows about 24,000 clones for this sample, with no singletons present. Trimming shortened V by 5 bases and J by 2 bases, and 7 bases separated the two germline ends. CDR1 and CDR2 from the germline V gene are SGHVS and FQNEAQ. The CDR3 has 14 residues. The sequence came from a woman in her fifties or sixties in good health, CMV-negative, and a related stem cell transplant donor. V is TRBV7-8 and J is TRBJ2-6; D might be TRBD1 (6 bases). Sequenced: PBMCs. CDR3 region: CASSAGAGANVLTF. CDR3 coding DNA: TGTGCCAGCAGCGCAGGGGCTGGGGCCAACGTCCTGACTTTC.